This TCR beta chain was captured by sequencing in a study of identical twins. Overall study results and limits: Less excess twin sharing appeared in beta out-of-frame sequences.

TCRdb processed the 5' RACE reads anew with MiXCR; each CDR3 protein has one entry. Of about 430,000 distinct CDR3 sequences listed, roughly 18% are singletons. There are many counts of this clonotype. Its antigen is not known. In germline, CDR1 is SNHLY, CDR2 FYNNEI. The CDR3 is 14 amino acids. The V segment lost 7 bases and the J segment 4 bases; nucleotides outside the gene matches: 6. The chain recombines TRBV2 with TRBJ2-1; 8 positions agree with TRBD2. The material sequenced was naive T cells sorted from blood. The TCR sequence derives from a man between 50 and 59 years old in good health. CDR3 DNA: TGTGCCAGCATTTGGACTAGCACTTACAATGAGCAGTTCTTC. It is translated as CASIWTSTYNEQFF.